This T cell receptor (beta chain) was found in a study of shared clonotypes between healthy human individuals. Naive-designated CD8 cells lacked CD45RO, were positively enriched for CCR7, and omitted terminally differentiated effector memory CD45RA+ cells. Donors, without exception, were Caucasian adults residing in Nashville, Tennessee. Libraries were prepared by immunoSEQ multiplex PCR; TCRdb keeps only in-frame clonotypes and omits some of them. This table holds 800,000 or so clones, around 96% found once. This CDR3 comprises 15 residues. The germline CDR1 and CDR2 sequences are MNHNY and SVGAGI (reference sequence). The ends were cut back, 0 bases at V and 7 bases at J, with 12 bases in the middle.

This sequence joins TRBV6-6 and TRBJ2-2; the D gene is possibly TRBD1 (6 bases). The sample taken for sequencing was naive CD8+ T cells sorted from blood. This sequence originates from a man aged 25 to 40 in good health. The CDR3 is CASSYSTGLVGELFF. DNA of the CDR3: TGTGCCAGCAGTTACTCCACAGGGTTAGTCGGGGAGCTGTTTTTT.